The following is a T cell receptor (beta chain) sequence with its context. Its antigen remains unknown. This sample was included in a study of T cell repertoires in cytomegalovirus infection. The V end lost 7 bases, the J end lost 0 bases, and 13 bases lay between the germline ends. Germline V gene sequence: CDR1 PRHDT, CDR2 FYEKMQ (reference sequence). This CDR3 has 14 amino acids. In TCRdb, the reads were re-called with MiXCR into one record per CDR3 protein. The table shows about 480,000 distinct CDR3 sequences, with 30% to 35% occurring only once. The source is a human donor in good health (CMV status not recorded). Some clones in this sample may be carry-over from other donors' samples. The sequencing used cultured PBMCs, collected from culture after CMV antigen stimulation. The V gene is TRBV13, the J gene TRBJ2-7; D not resolved. CDR3 in amino acids: CASTLLGDSYEQYF. The CDR3 DNA reads TGTGCCAGCACCCTTCTTGGTGACTCCTACGAGCAGTACTTC.